This TCR beta chain comes out of a study of early T cells in non-severe SARS-CoV-2 infection. Study details: Alpha and beta chains were unpaired, from unsorted whole-blood bulk RNA.

Individual cDNA molecules each received unique molecular identifiers attached to them. One entry per CDR3 protein results from TCRdb running MiXCR on the 5' RACE reads. The table records tens of thousands of distinct CDR3 sequences, roughly 8.7% of them present only once. Findings of the study overall: VDJdb-based annotation leaned toward anti-spike CD8 responses and missed private and CD4 specificities.

This clonotype was observed many times. Its antigen is unidentified. From germline, CDR1 is SGHRS and CDR2 YFSETQ. V lost 5 bases, J lost 4 bases, and 7 bases lay in between. This CDR3 is built from 13 residues. J is TRBJ2-6 and V is TRBV5-1; D not resolved. This clonotype was obtained from an adult who was a healthcare worker with PCR-confirmed SARS-CoV-2 infection or an uninfected control (not recorded which). Sequenced sample: whole blood. Here the CDR3 DNA reads TGCGCCAGCAGGCTTCCCGGGGCCAACGTCCTGACTTTC. Protein: CASRLPGANVLTF.